These T cell receptor beta chains were read from a single sample in a study of beta chain features in type 1 diabetes. Assay: immunoSEQ multiplex PCR; the TCRdb copy retains only in-frame clones and omits some. This table holds 150,000 to 190,000 clones, approximately 8.1% found once. Specimen: central memory CD4+ T cells from blood. The receptors come from a man between 18 and 35 years old in good health. Each CDR3 is given with its conserved first and last residue.

v_call cdr3_aa
TRBV27 CASYSSGGASTQYF
TRBV19 CASSIATGGADYEQYF
TRBV11-3 CASSLRQGPTDTQYF
TRBV5-1 CASSLDRGYTF
TRBV7-9 CASRRLANTDTQYF
TRBV29-1 CSVSTGDQPQHF
TRBV6-5 CASSRTGGYQPQHF
TRBV2 CASSDPGTYNEQFF
TRBV29-1 CSVAKQPGGGTGELFF
TRBV9 CASSVPPSPTDTQYF
TRBV7-9 CASSALGGESPLHF
TRBV5-1 CASSLAGALDTQYF
TRBV21-1 CASSKGQLNSYEQYF
TRBV7-2 CASSYGLAAGELFF
TRBV7-2 CASSPNQGYNEQFF
TRBV30 CAWGQGGNQPQHF
TRBV9 CASSAQGQGDAGYTF
TRBV7-3 CASSPQLAGANEQFF
TRBV11-2 CASSSLPTEAFF
TRBV29-1 CSVGRGLLDTEAFF
TRBV6-5 CASSYSYSYEQYF
TRBV4-3 CASTQGKDRGSGELFF
TRBV19 CASSIPRTGANVLTF
TRBV15 CATSTTGTAYEQYF
TRBV30 CAWSPKNTEAFF
TRBV7-6 CASSLVGGAVDSPLHF
TRBV30 CAWTPGSSGGPLIYEQYF
TRBV14 CASSPDAGFFGSGNTIYF
TRBV5-4 CASSLDYSVDRMF